This T cell receptor (beta chain) stems from a study of blood T cell repertoires in COVID-19. Study in general: Sample material is recorded as cDNA or gDNA derived from T cells, B-cell-depleted T cells, or PBMCs.

V was shortened by 6 bases and J by 2 bases, with 13 bases between the two germline ends. Per germline, CDR1 MNHEY and CDR2 SVGAGI. This CDR3 is 14 amino acids long. This table comes from immunoSEQ multiplex PCR, and its TCRdb copy is limited to in-frame clones, with some not included. The sample carries 300,000 to 450,000 clones, more than 75% recorded once. Sequenced sample: PBMCs or T cells enriched from blood (not recorded which). The receptor's source is a woman aged 18-29 years who had recovered from COVID-19. V and J are TRBV6-5 and TRBJ1-1; D gene ambiguous. The CDR3 is CASSLQIFNTEAFF. The DNA of the CDR3 is TGTGCCAGCAGCCTACAGATTTTTAACACTGAAGCTTTCTTT.